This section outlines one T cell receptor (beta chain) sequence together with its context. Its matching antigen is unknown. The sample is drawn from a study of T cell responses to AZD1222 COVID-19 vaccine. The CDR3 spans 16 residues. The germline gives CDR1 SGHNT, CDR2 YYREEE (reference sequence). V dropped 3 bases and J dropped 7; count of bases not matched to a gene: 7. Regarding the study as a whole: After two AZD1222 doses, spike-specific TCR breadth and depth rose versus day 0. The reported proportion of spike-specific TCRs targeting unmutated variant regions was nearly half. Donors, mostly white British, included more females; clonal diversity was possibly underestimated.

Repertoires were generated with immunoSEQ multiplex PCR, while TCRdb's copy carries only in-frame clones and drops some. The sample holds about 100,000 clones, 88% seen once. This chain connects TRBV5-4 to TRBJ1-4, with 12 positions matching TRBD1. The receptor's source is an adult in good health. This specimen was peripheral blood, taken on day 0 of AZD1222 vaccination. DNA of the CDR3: TGTGCCAGCAGCTCTTCCGGGACAGGGGGCAGTGAAAAACTGTTTTTT. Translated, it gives CASSSSGTGGSEKLFF.